The 2 T cell receptor beta chains in this list originate from one sample, sequenced in a study of T cells in Graves' hyperthyroidism and ophthalmopathy. Regions amplified from RNA transcripts were the TCR beta CDR3 regions. A set of HTBI primers served as the primers for a first-round RT-PCR of the TCR CDR3. Each CDR3 protein is one row after TCRdb ran MiXCR on the multiplex PCR reads. The sample lists some 490,000 distinct CDR3 sequences, around 15% occurring once. The sequencing sample was made of blood. The receptors come from a woman younger than 45 with Graves' ophthalmopathy.

V and J are TRBV2 and TRBJ2-4; the match to TRBD1 covers 10 bases. Germline lookup yields CDR1 SNHLY and CDR2 FYNNEI. V gave up 5 bases and J gave up 6 bases; unmatched junction bases: 7. The CDR3 spans 15 residues. DNA for the CDR3: TGTGCCAGCAGTCTCGACAGGGGGCCTGGAAACATTCAGTACTTC. Protein sequence: CASSLDRGPGNIQYF.

This clonotype was seen more than once but under ten times. The V call is TRBV27, the J call TRBJ2-4; D unresolved. Trimming left V 6 bases short and J 2 bases short, with 11 bases between. The V gene's germline CDR1 is MNHEY and CDR2 SMNVEV (reference sequence). The CDR3 extends over 14 amino acids. The CDR3 bases are TGTGCCAGCAGCCCTTTTGAAACCAAAAACATTCAGTACTTC. Protein sequence: CASSPFETKNIQYF.